This T cell receptor beta chain was retrieved from a study of CD8 T cells in Susac syndrome. Negative isolation yielded CD8+ and CD4+ T cells; FACS enriched TEMRA cells. CDR1 is LGHNA, CDR2 YSLEER, per germline. Trimming shortened V by 0 bases and J by 1 base, and 10 bases separated the two germline ends. This CDR3 contains 15 residues. Reverse transcription of about 0.5 to 1 ug RNA used random hexamers. TCRdb redid the calling of the immunoSEQ multiplex PCR reads with MiXCR, one entry per CDR3 protein. Of 40,000 to 55,000 distinct CDR3 sequences listed, roughly 93% are singletons. The receptor's source is a human donor with multiple sclerosis. The chain recombines TRBV4-3 with TRBJ2-7; D call uncertain. Sequenced input: CD8+ T cells from PBMCs. The CDR3 loop is CASSQDFTQSYEQYF. The CDR3 DNA sequence: TGCGCCAGCAGCCAAGATTTCACGCAATCCTACGAGCAGTACTTC.